The subject of this entry is one T cell receptor (beta chain). Other DNA sequences in the sample encode the same CDR3. Clones were read by immunoSEQ multiplex PCR, and TCRdb kept only the in-frame ones, dropping some. The sample holds 300,000 to 500,000 clones, 75% to 90% seen once. This sample was included in a study of Ad26.COV2.S vaccination and SARS-CoV-2 variants. Study in general: Intramuscularly, Ad26.COV2.S was given either once or twice, 56 days apart.

Stated treatment: 15 to 20 received Ad26.COV2.S at low or high dose, single or two shots; 5 received placebo; per-sample allocation not given. Material that was analyzed had been drawn on day 63 after the first vaccine or placebo injection. V was pared by 6 bases and J by 2 bases, with 10 bases between. The CDR3 is 13 amino acids. Germline V gene data show CDR1 as SGHTA and CDR2 as FQGNSA. The sequence was collected from a person between 18 and 59 years old who received the Ad26.COV2.S COVID-19 vaccine or a placebo. The V and J genes are TRBV7-2 and TRBJ2-5; the D is unclear. This specimen was peripheral blood, taken in a trial of Ad26.COV2.S vaccine versus placebo. The CDR3 DNA sequence: TGTGCCAGCAGTTTAAGTGGGCAAGAGACCCAGTACTTC. Its translation is CASSLSGQETQYF.